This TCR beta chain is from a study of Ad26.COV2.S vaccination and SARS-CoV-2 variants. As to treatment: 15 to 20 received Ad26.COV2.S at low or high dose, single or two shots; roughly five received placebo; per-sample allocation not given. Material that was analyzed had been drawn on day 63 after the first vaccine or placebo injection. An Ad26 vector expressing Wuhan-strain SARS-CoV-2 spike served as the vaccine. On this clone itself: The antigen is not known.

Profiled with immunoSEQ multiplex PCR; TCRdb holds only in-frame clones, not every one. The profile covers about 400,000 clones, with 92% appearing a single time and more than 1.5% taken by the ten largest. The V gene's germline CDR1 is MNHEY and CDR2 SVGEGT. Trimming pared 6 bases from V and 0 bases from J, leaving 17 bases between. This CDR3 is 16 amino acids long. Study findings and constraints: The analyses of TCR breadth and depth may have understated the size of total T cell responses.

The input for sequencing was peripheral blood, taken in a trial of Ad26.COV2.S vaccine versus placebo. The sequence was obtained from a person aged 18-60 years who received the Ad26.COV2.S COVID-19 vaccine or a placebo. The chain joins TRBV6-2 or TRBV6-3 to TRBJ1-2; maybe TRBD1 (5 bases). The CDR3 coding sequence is TGTGCCAGCAGCCGACCGGGGACCGCGACTAACTATGGCTACACCTTC. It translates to CASSRPGTATNYGYTF.